The 13 T cell receptor beta chains below were found in one sample sequenced in a study of T-cell reconstitution after alpha-beta-depleted transplantation in children. Preparing the TCRbeta library involved the use of unique molecular identifiers. TCRdb re-called the PCR reads with MiXCR, one entry per CDR3 protein. Here the sample spans some 250,000 distinct CDR3 sequences, more than 10% being singletons. The sample in question was PBMCs from the stem cell graft donor, obtained from the stem cell graft. These receptors originate from a human donor who donated a stem cell graft to a child with acute lymphoblastic leukemia.

This clonotype was seen ten or more times. V usage is TRBV5-1 and J usage is TRBJ2-3; 9 bases are shared with TRBD1. The CDR3 is 14 residues long. Trimming took 3 bases from V and 3 from J; bases not matched to a gene: 2. Germline loops: CDR1 SGHRS, CDR2 YFSETQ. DNA for the CDR3: TGCGCCAGCAGCTGGGACAGGGCTACAGATACGCAGTATTTT. Translating it yields CASSWDRATDTQYF.

This clonotype has at least ten counts. This sequence joins TRBV5-1 and TRBJ1-2; TRBD1 is a possible D gene (5 bases). Germline assignment: CDR1 SGHRS and CDR2 YFSETQ. This CDR3 region has 15 residues. V shed 1 base and J shed 8 bases, with 18 bases lying between them. CDR3 protein: CASSLRTGTQEGYTF. The CDR3 DNA reads TGCGCCAGCAGCTTGCGAACCGGGACCCAGGAGGGCTACACCTTC.

Points on this clonotype: Relative to the germline gene, one junction end is altered; a read error may explain this. This rearrangement joins TRBV7-8 to TRBJ2-3, with D unclear. CDR3 length equals 15 residues. Germline values: CDR1 SGHVS, CDR2 FQNEAQ. The CDR3: CASSPRTERTATQYF. CDR3 sequence (DNA): TGTGCCAGCAGCCCGAGGACCGAACGAACAGCTACGCAGTATTTT.

Ten or more counts support this clonotype. The chain uses TRBV25-1 and TRBJ2-4; D is uncertain. The length of the CDR3 is 13 residues. CDR1 is MGHDK, CDR2 SYGVNS, per germline. The V gene lost 0 bases and the J gene lost 9 bases, with 9 bases spanning the gap. In DNA, the CDR3 is TGTGCCAGCAGTGAATATTTTCCGGCCATTCAGTACTTC. It codes for CASSEYFPAIQYF.

This clonotype came up many times. The chain links TRBV20-1 to TRBJ2-7; the D is unclear. The CDR3 is made up of 14 amino acids. In germline, CDR1 is DFQATT, CDR2 SNEGSKA (reference sequence). V gave up 0 bases and J gave up 3 bases, with 12 bases separating them. The CDR3 DNA is TGCAGTGCTAGAGATCTAGGCGGTTTCTACGAGCAGTACTTC. It translates to CSARDLGGFYEQYF.

This clonotype was picked up many times. This chain links TRBV12-3 or TRBV12-4 with TRBJ2-5; TRBD1 aligns across 7 bases. V lost 6 bases and J lost 1; bases outside the gene matches: 23. This CDR3 region has 20 residues. In DNA form, the CDR3 reads TGTGCCAGCAGCTCAGCCCAACAGTACCGGGACAGTAGGGTCCAAGAGACCCAGTACTTC. Translation gives CASSSAQQYRDSRVQETQYF.

In its sample, this clonotype was seen many times. This sequence joins TRBV6-5 and TRBJ2-5; maybe TRBD2 (5 bases). Germline-derived CDR1 and CDR2 are MNHEY and SVGAGI. The CDR3 is 15 residues long. Trimming took 0 bases from V and 3 from J, leaving 11 bases between them. DNA for the CDR3: TGTGCCAGCAGTTACTCGAGACTACCAAAAGAGACCCAGTACTTC. This codes for CASSYSRLPKETQYF.

This clonotype was observed at least ten times. The genes are TRBV9 and TRBJ2-5; possibly TRBD2 for D (5 bases). CDR1 is SGDLS and CDR2 is YYNGEE in the germline V gene. The length of the CDR3 is 16 residues. The V gene lost 0 bases and the J gene lost 5 bases, with 17 bases spanning the gap. CDR3 in DNA: TGTGCCAGCAGCGTAGCGGCGGTTGGGGAGAGCGAGACCCAGTACTTC. Translation gives CASSVAAVGESETQYF.

This clonotype has a count of ten or more. This sequence joins TRBV24-1 and TRBJ2-2; no definite D call. Deletions cut 0 bases from V and 6 bases from J, with 10 bases between. This CDR3 is 15 amino acids long. Germline V gene lookup returns CDR1 KGHDR and CDR2 SFDVKD. The CDR3 region has the DNA TGTGCCACCAGTGATTTGCCGCCAGGTGCCGGGGAGCTGTTTTTT. This encodes CATSDLPPGAGELFF.

This clonotype showed up many times. The rearrangement joins TRBV5-1 to TRBJ1-4, with 9 bases identical to TRBD1. V gave up 3 bases and J gave up 8 bases; unmatched junction bases: 8. The CDR3 totals 15 residues. Per germline, CDR1 SGHRS and CDR2 YFSETQ. The CDR3 nucleotides read TGCGCCAGCAGCTCCTCGGACAGGGGAAGGGAAAAACTGTTTTTT. Its protein product is CASSSSDRGREKLFF. Combining the CDR3 with reference TRBV5-1 and TRBJ1-4 gives the whole variable domain KAGVTQTPRYLIKTRGQQVTLSCSPISGHRSVSWYQQTPGQGLQFLFEYFSETQRNKGNFPGRFSGRQFSNSRSEMNVSTLELGDSALYLCASSSSDRGREKLFFGSGTQLSVL.

This clonotype was seen many times. V and J are TRBV7-9 and TRBJ2-3; D not certain. CDR1 is SEHNR, CDR2 FQNEAQ, per germline (reference sequence). The CDR3 contains 12 residues. V dropped 2 bases and J dropped 6 bases, with 6 bases sitting between them. CDR3 bases: TGTGCCAGCAGCTTAACATGGGATACGCAGTATTTT. Translation: CASSLTWDTQYF.

This clonotype has at least ten counts. The J gene is TRBJ2-1, the V gene TRBV5-1, with D possibly matching TRBD2 (5 bases). The V and J ends lost 0 bases and 5 bases respectively, with 12 bases between them. The germline V gene encodes CDR1 SGHRS and CDR2 YFSETQ. This CDR3 is built from 15 residues. The CDR3, as DNA: TGCGCCAGCAGCTTGGAATCGGGGATTCACAATGAGCAGTTCTTC. Its translation: CASSLESGIHNEQFF. The full variable domain, completed using reference TRBV5-1 and TRBJ2-1, is KAGVTQTPRYLIKTRGQQVTLSCSPISGHRSVSWYQQTPGQGLQFLFEYFSETQRNKGNFPGRFSGRQFSNSRSEMNVSTLELGDSALYLCASSLESGIHNEQFFGPGTRLTVL.

This clonotype was recorded a few times. The chain links TRBV10-2 to TRBJ1-5, with 9 bases lining up with TRBD1. CDR1 WSHSY and CDR2 SAAADI come from the germline V gene. Trimming removed 6 bases from V and 5 bases from J; junction bases left unmatched: 8. The length of the CDR3 is 15 residues. The CDR3: CASSRRGQGYQPQHF. The CDR3 region has the DNA TGCGCCAGCAGCCGAAGGGGACAGGGATATCAGCCCCAGCATTTT.